These 32 T cell receptor beta chains came from one sample sequenced in a study of control samples from healthy donors and cancer patients. Some clones are missing from TCRdb's copy, which holds only in-frame ones; the method was immunoSEQ multiplex PCR. The sample carries approximately 150,000 clones, about 91% recorded once. The specimen was blood. The source of these receptors is a young man in good health.

The rearrangement links TRBV5-5 to TRBJ2-5; D remains unclear. The germline V and J ends were trimmed by 0 bases and 5 bases, with 11 bases remaining between them. The germline V gene has CDR1 SGHKS and CDR2 YYEKEE (reference sequence). The CDR3 has 14 amino acids. The CDR3 spells CASSLASGRETQYF. For the CDR3, the DNA is TGTGCCAGCAGCTTGGCCAGTGGGCGGGAGACCCAGTACTTC.

The chain links TRBV29-1 to TRBJ1-5; no definite D call. Germline CDR1 SQVTM, CDR2 ANQGSEA. There are 12 residues in the CDR3. Between the trimmed V and J ends, which lost 4 bases and 6 bases, there was a span of 10 bases. For the CDR3, the DNA is TGCAGCGTTGGCAGTTTTGGTCAGCCCCAGCATTTT. Translating gives CSVGSFGQPQHF. The full variable domain, rest sourced from reference TRBV29-1 and TRBJ1-5, is SAVISQKPSRDICQRGTSLTIQCQVDSQVTMMFWYRQQPGQSLTLIATANQGSEATYESGFVIDKFPISRPNLTFSTLTVSNMSPEDSSIYLCSVGSFGQPQHFGDGTRLSIL.

The chain joins TRBV5-6 to TRBJ2-3, with D perhaps matching TRBD1 or TRBD2 (5 bases each). The CDR3 totals 14 residues. V dropped 0 bases and J dropped 1 base, with 6 bases sitting between them. Germline values: CDR1 SGHDT, CDR2 YYEEEE. CDR3 loop: CASSLAGRTDTQYF. Here the CDR3 DNA reads TGTGCCAGCAGCTTGGCGGGGCGCACAGATACGCAGTATTTT.

The rearrangement uses TRBV27 and TRBJ2-7; D gene ambiguous. Germline loops: CDR1 MNHEY, CDR2 SMNVEV (reference sequence). The CDR3 has 14 residues. V lost 5 bases and J 9 bases, leaving 20 bases between the germline ends. The DNA for the CDR3 is TGTGCCAGCAGTACCTCATATTCATTAGAAGGGCAGTACTTC. Translated: CASSTSYSLEGQYF.

The chain carries TRBV7-8 and TRBJ1-1; a weak D match, TRBD1 (5 bases). Germline CDR1 is SGHVS and CDR2 is FQNEAQ. The V end was cut by 5 bases, the J end by 1 base, with 11 bases between. This CDR3 is 14 amino acids long. As DNA, the CDR3 is TGTGCCAGCAGCGAGGGACTGAGGAACACTGAAGCTTTCTTT. Translated, it gives CASSEGLRNTEAFF. Filled out from reference TRBV7-8 and TRBJ1-1, the complete variable domain reads GAGVSQSPRYKVAKRGQDVALRCDPISGHVSLFWYQQALGQGPEFLTYFQNEAQLDKSGLPSDRFFAERPEGSVSTLKIQRTQQEDSAVYLCASSEGLRNTEAFFGQGTRLTVV.

Remarks on this clone: Sequence at one end of the junction differs from germline and may be a read error. The chain links TRBV10-2 to TRBJ1-1, with a tentative D call TRBD1 (5 bases). This CDR3 region has 15 residues. Germline V gene data show CDR1 as WSHSY and CDR2 as SAAADI. CDR3 nucleotide sequence: TGCGCCAGCAGTCAGCCTGAGGGGTTGAATACTGAAGCTTTCTTT. It is translated as CASSQPEGLNTEAFF.

This clone was counted ten times or more. The chain recombines TRBV28 with TRBJ1-4; D not certain. Trimming shortened V by 3 bases and J by 4 bases, and 9 bases separated the two germline ends. Germline CDR1 and CDR2: MDHEN and SYDVKM. CDR3 length equals 14 residues. Here the CDR3 reads CASSLIGVNEKLFF. CDR3 coding DNA: TGTGCCAGCAGTTTGATTGGGGTTAATGAAAAACTGTTTTTT.

The chain recombines TRBV6-5 with TRBJ2-7, with D uncertain. Germline V gene sequence: CDR1 MNHEY, CDR2 SVGAGI. There are 13 residues in the CDR3. V dropped 0 bases and J dropped 2 bases, with 5 bases sitting between them. The CDR3 DNA reads as TGTGCCAGCAGTTACTCACCCACCTACGAGCAGTACTTC. Translation: CASSYSPTYEQYF.

The V call is TRBV12-5, the J call TRBJ1-2; D is unclear. V lost 1 base and J lost 10, with 10 bases in between. This CDR3 has 12 residues. Germline-derived CDR1 and CDR2 are LGHNT and FRNRAP. CDR3 residues: CASGLDLFDYTF. In DNA, the CDR3 is TGTGCTAGTGGTTTGGACCTATTCGACTACACCTTC.

V and J are TRBV28 and TRBJ1-2, with D uncertain. The CDR3 is 12 residues long. Between the trimmed V and J ends, which lost 5 bases and 4 bases, there was a span of 8 bases. Germline assignment: CDR1 MDHEN and CDR2 SYDVKM. The chain's CDR3 is CASSRIVYGYTF. CDR3 in DNA: TGTGCCAGCAGTAGGATCGTCTATGGCTACACCTTC.

The chain combines TRBV5-1 with TRBJ2-7; maybe TRBD2 (5 bases). The CDR3 length is 15 residues. The V end was cut by 2 bases, the J end by 3 bases, with 15 bases between. Germline V CDR1 and CDR2: SGHRS, YFSETQ. CDR3 DNA sequence: TGCGCCAGCAGCTTATCATTTCTCGAGGGCTACGAGCAGTACTTC. Encoded protein: CASSLSFLEGYEQYF.

The chain has TRBV5-1 and TRBJ1-2, with a tentative D call TRBD1 (6 bases). The germline gives CDR1 SGHRS, CDR2 YFSETQ. CDR3 length: 15 residues. The V and J ends lost 0 bases and 4 bases respectively, with 13 bases between them. CDR3 residues: CASSLGTASFYGYTF. CDR3 nucleotides: TGCGCCAGCAGCTTGGGGACAGCGTCCTTCTATGGCTACACCTTC.

V usage is TRBV13 and J usage is TRBJ2-1; no reliable D call. The V end lost 7 bases, the J end lost 0 bases, and 10 bases lay between the germline ends. Germline CDR1 PRHDT, CDR2 FYEKMQ (reference sequence). The CDR3 spans 14 residues. This chain's CDR3 is CASTARSSYNEQFF. CDR3 bases: TGTGCCAGCACAGCGAGGAGCTCCTACAATGAGCAGTTCTTC.

The genes are TRBV6-6 and TRBJ2-2; D is undetermined. The CDR3 runs 13 residues. The germline CDR1 and CDR2 sequences are MNHNY and SVGAGI (reference sequence). The V end lost 5 bases, the J end lost 6 bases, and 10 bases lay between the germline ends. The DNA of the CDR3 is TGTGCCAGCAGTCCCTGGGGTGCCGGGGAGCTGTTTTTT. It encodes CASSPWGAGELFF.

This chain connects TRBV14 to TRBJ1-2; D gene uncertain. In germline, CDR1 is SGHDN, CDR2 FVKESK. Trimming removed 0 bases at V and 5 bases at J, with 7 bases between. This CDR3 comprises 13 residues. Here the CDR3 reads CASSQDLQYGYTF. The DNA for the CDR3 is TGTGCCAGCAGCCAAGATCTCCAGTATGGCTACACCTTC.

The genes are TRBV7-8 and TRBJ2-7, with D possibly being TRBD1 or TRBD2 (5 bases each). Trimming left V 1 base short and J 0 bases short, with 10 bases between. The CDR3 totals 15 residues. Germline CDR1 reads SGHVS; CDR2 reads FQNEAQ. In DNA, the CDR3 is TGTGCCAGCAGCTTAGGGGGGTCGGGCTCCTACGAGCAGTACTTC. This encodes CASSLGGSGSYEQYF.

V and J are TRBV7-9 and TRBJ2-7, with D uncertain. V was shortened by 5 bases and J by 0 bases, with 8 bases between the two germline ends. The CDR3 contains 13 residues. The V gene's germline CDR1 is SEHNR and CDR2 FQNEAQ (reference sequence). CDR3 bases: TGTGCCAGCAGCCATAAAAGCTCCTACGAGCAGTACTTC. Its translation is CASSHKSSYEQYF.

This clone was picked up a small number of times. The chain joins TRBV9 to TRBJ1-2; a possible D gene is TRBD1 (6 bases). The V and J ends lost 0 bases and 6 bases respectively, with 18 bases between them. The germline V gene encodes CDR1 SGDLS and CDR2 YYNGEE. The CDR3 is 16 residues long. DNA for the CDR3: TGTGCCAGCAGCGTAGTCCCGGGGGCGCACGTGGATGGCTACACCTTC. It yields the protein CASSVVPGAHVDGYTF.

The CDR3 reads CASSPIALGHSYNEQFF. Written as DNA, the CDR3 is TGTGCCAGCAGTCCCATCGCCCTGGGCCACTCCTACAATGAGCAGTTCTTC. V gene TRBV28 combines with J gene TRBJ2-1; no definite D call. The germline V and J ends were trimmed by 5 bases and 0 bases, with 17 bases remaining between them. Looked up from germline, CDR1 is MDHEN and CDR2 is SYDVKM. CDR3 length: 17 residues.

The chain combines TRBV19 with TRBJ2-3, with D perhaps being TRBD1 or TRBD2 (6 bases each). V dropped 3 bases and J dropped 1 base, with 14 bases sitting between them. CDR1 LNHDA and CDR2 SQIVND come from the germline V gene (reference sequence). The CDR3 has 16 amino acids. The CDR3 DNA is TGTGCCAGTAGTATCAAGGCAAGGGGGGGCACAGATACGCAGTATTTT. Amino acid sequence: CASSIKARGGTDTQYF.

This clone occurred once. The rearrangement links TRBV14 to TRBJ1-2; no clear D. V shed 4 bases and J shed 4 bases, with 10 bases lying between them. Germline V gives CDR1 SGHDN, CDR2 FVKESK. This CDR3 contains 13 residues. The CDR3 reads CASSPRTTYGYTF. The CDR3 DNA follows: TGTGCCAGCAGCCCCCGCACTACCTATGGCTACACCTTC.

V and J are TRBV27 and TRBJ1-5; TRBD1 matches 9 bases. The CDR3 extends over 16 amino acids. V lost 7 bases to trimming and J lost 4 bases; unmatched junction nucleotides: 11. Germline V lookup: CDR1 MNHEY, CDR2 SMNVEV (reference sequence). CDR3 residues: CASNWAHRGPNQPQHF. CDR3 DNA sequence: TGTGCCAGCAATTGGGCCCACAGGGGGCCTAATCAGCCCCAGCATTTT.

This chain joins TRBV19 and TRBJ1-5; a weak D match, TRBD1 (5 bases). V lost 9 bases, J lost 3 bases, and 15 bases lay in between. This CDR3 is 14 amino acids long. The germline V gene has CDR1 LNHDA and CDR2 SQIVND (reference sequence). Here the CDR3 reads CARGPGQYNQPQHF. DNA for the CDR3: TGTGCCAGAGGTCCCGGACAATACAATCAGCCCCAGCATTTT.

The chain employs TRBV4-1 and TRBJ1-4; 8 nucleotides match TRBD1. CDR1 and CDR2 from the germline V gene are MGHRA and YSYEKL. V was clipped by 4 bases and J by 5 bases; unmatched bases: 9. The CDR3 runs 16 residues. In DNA form, the CDR3 reads TGCGCCAGCAGCCCCCCAGTGCGGACAGGGAATGAAAAACTGTTTTTT. Amino acid sequence: CASSPPVRTGNEKLFF.

The genes are TRBV5-1 and TRBJ1-1; D remains unclear. V dropped 0 bases and J dropped 3 bases, with 6 bases sitting between them. Germline V lookup: CDR1 SGHRS, CDR2 YFSETQ. This CDR3 has 13 residues. CDR3 sequence reads: CASSLERDTEAFF. Here the CDR3 DNA reads TGCGCCAGCAGCTTGGAAAGGGACACTGAAGCTTTCTTT.

For the CDR3, the DNA is TGTGCCAGCAAACTTACAGGGGCGAGCACAGATACGCAGTATTTT. Translated, it gives CASKLTGASTDTQYF. The chain employs TRBV6-5 and TRBJ2-3; 7 bases fit TRBD1. The length of the CDR3 is 15 residues. Trimming at V came to 7 bases and at J to 0 bases, leaving 7 bases not matched to a gene. Germline V gene sequence: CDR1 MNHEY, CDR2 SVGAGI.

This clone was detected only once. CDR3 DNA: TGTGCCAGCAGTTACGGGGGCAGGACGGGAGCTGAAGCTTTCTTT. This sequence encodes CASSYGGRTGAEAFF. The chain employs TRBV6-2 or TRBV6-3 and TRBJ1-1; the D gene is possibly TRBD1 (6 bases). CDR1 is MNHEY, CDR2 SVGEGT, per germline. The CDR3 covers 15 residues. V lost 2 bases and J 6 bases, leaving 16 bases between the germline ends.

This chain uses TRBV7-9 with TRBJ1-5, with 8 nucleotides matching TRBD1. The germline V gene has CDR1 SEHNR and CDR2 FQNEAQ (reference sequence). The CDR3 sequence is 18 residues long. With V trimmed by 3 bases and J by 6 bases, 16 bases remained unmatched. This CDR3 is CASSFFLGGTGDGQPQHF. The CDR3 DNA is TGTGCCAGCAGCTTTTTCCTGGGAGGGACAGGTGACGGTCAGCCCCAGCATTTT.

V usage is TRBV27 and J usage is TRBJ2-2; no clear D. V was pared by 4 bases and J by 0 bases, with 9 bases between. The CDR3 spans 15 residues. Germline-derived CDR1 and CDR2 are MNHEY and SMNVEV (reference sequence). The CDR3 here is CASSSPPSNTGELFF. CDR3 nucleotides: TGTGCCAGCAGTTCCCCCCCCTCGAACACCGGGGAGCTGTTTTTT.

The J gene is TRBJ1-4, the V gene TRBV24-1, with TRBD1 identical over 7 bases. Germline loops: CDR1 KGHDR, CDR2 SFDVKD. V dropped 7 bases and J dropped 5; count of bases not matched to a gene: 6. This CDR3 has 14 residues. The CDR3 nucleotides read TGTGCCACCAGAAGGAGGGACAGAAATGAAAAACTGTTTTTT. Translating it yields CATRRRDRNEKLFF.

This sequence joins TRBV5-5 and TRBJ2-2; a possible D gene is TRBD1 (5 bases). Germline values: CDR1 SGHKS, CDR2 YYEKEE (reference sequence). The CDR3 covers 15 residues. Trimming left V 0 bases short and J 4 bases short, with 10 bases between. The CDR3: CASSLAGLGTGELFF. The CDR3 bases are TGTGCCAGCAGCTTGGCAGGGTTGGGCACCGGGGAGCTGTTTTTT.

The chain links TRBV7-3 to TRBJ2-2, with no clear D. V was clipped by 5 bases and J by 4 bases, with 17 bases between them. Germline CDR1 and CDR2: SGHTA and FQGTGA. The length of the CDR3 is 16 residues. In DNA, the CDR3 is TGTGCCAGCAGCCCGACGCCGGGCCGCTTCACCGGGGAGCTGTTTTTT. This gives the protein CASSPTPGRFTGELFF.